This T cell receptor beta chain was sequenced for a study of T cell changes during pregnancy in multiple sclerosis. TCRdb's table, derived via immunoSEQ multiplex PCR, lists solely in-frame clones and lacks some. Of roughly 49,000 clones in the sample, roughly nine tenths are singletons; the top ten hold about 0.36%. V gave up 0 bases and J gave up 4 bases; unmatched junction bases: 9. The V gene's germline CDR1 is SGHRS and CDR2 YFSETQ. This CDR3 contains 16 residues. The starting material was CD4+ T cells from peripheral blood mononuclear cells, obtained in the second trimester of pregnancy. The gene calls are TRBV5-1 and TRBJ1-2; 7 nucleotides agree with TRBD1. The receptor comes from a female donor in good health, enrolled as a control in a pregnancy study. The CDR3 DNA sequence: TGCGCCAGCAGCTTGGGTGCAACGGGACAGAGCTATGGCTACACCTTC. Translating it yields CASSLGATGQSYGYTF.